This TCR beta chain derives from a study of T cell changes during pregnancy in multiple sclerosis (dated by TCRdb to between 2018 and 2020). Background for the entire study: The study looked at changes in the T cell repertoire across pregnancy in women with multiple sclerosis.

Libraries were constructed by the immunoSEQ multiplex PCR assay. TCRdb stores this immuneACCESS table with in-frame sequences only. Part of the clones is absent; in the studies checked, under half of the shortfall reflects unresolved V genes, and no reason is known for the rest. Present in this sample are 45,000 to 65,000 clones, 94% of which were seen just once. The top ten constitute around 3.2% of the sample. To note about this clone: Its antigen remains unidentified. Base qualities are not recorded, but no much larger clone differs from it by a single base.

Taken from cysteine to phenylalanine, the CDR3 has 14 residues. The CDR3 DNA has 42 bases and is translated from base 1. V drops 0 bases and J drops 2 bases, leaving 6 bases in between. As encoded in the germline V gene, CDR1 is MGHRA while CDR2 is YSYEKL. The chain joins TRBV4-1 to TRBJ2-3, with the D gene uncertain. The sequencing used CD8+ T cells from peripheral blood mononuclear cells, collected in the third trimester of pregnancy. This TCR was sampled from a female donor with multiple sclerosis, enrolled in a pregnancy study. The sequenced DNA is TGCGCCAGCAGCCAAGATCCCCTCACAGATACGCAGTATTTT. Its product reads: CASSQDPLTDTQYF.